The source of this TCR beta chain is a study of T cell responses to AZD1222 COVID-19 vaccine. Findings and limits, study-wide: The peak T cell response came first, and repertoires were sampled only after it. Researchers report vaccine-associated CD4 TCRs spanning spike, with dominance at 160-218 and 743-854.

The CDR3 is 16 amino acids. Trimming removed 1 base from V and 5 bases from J, with 17 bases in between. The germline V gene has CDR1 SGHAT and CDR2 FQNNGV. This clone was observed a handful of times. As yet, its antigen is unknown. TCRdb keeps only in-frame clones here, not all; method: immunoSEQ multiplex PCR. The sample lists 100,000 to 150,000 clones, more than 85% occurring once. The TCR originated in an adult in good health. Sequenced material: peripheral blood, taken on day 0 of MenACWY control vaccination. V gene TRBV11-2 combines with J gene TRBJ1-2; D is unclear. CDR3 nucleotides: TGTGCCAGCAGCTTAGGATTCCAGGCCCCCCTTTATGGCTACACCTTC. Translating gives CASSLGFQAPLYGYTF.